A single T cell receptor beta chain is shown here with its context. Its matching antigen is unknown. The germline gives CDR1 SGHTA, CDR2 FQGNSA. This CDR3 spans 13 amino acids. Trimming pared 5 bases from V and 3 bases from J, leaving 11 bases between. These data are taken from a study of T cell responses to AZD1222 COVID-19 vaccine. Study-level points and caveats: Unmutated variant regions are reportedly the target of nearly half of TCRs that are spike-specific. There were repertoire samples only from the period after the peak T cell response. Among AZD1222 vaccinees, only five to seven were seropositive at baseline.

Using immunoSEQ multiplex PCR, the repertoire was profiled, and TCRdb retains in-frame clones only, with some absent. The sample consists of about 150,000 clones, around 93% of them appearing once. The chain uses TRBV7-2 and TRBJ2-7; D call uncertain. The sample consisted of peripheral blood, taken on day 0 of AZD1222 vaccination. This receptor was taken from an adult in good health. CDR3 protein: CASSRWLNYEQYF. CDR3 nucleotides: TGTGCCAGCAGCAGATGGTTAAACTACGAGCAGTACTTC.